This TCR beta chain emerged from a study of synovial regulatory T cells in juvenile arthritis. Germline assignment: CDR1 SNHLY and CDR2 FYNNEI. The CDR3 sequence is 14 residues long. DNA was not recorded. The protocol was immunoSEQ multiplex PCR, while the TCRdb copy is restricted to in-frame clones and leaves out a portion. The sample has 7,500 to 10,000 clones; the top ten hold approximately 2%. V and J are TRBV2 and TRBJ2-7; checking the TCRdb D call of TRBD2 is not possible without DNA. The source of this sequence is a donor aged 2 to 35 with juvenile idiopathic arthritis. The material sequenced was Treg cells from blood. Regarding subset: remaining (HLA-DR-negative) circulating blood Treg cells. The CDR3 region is CASSVGLAGYEQYF.